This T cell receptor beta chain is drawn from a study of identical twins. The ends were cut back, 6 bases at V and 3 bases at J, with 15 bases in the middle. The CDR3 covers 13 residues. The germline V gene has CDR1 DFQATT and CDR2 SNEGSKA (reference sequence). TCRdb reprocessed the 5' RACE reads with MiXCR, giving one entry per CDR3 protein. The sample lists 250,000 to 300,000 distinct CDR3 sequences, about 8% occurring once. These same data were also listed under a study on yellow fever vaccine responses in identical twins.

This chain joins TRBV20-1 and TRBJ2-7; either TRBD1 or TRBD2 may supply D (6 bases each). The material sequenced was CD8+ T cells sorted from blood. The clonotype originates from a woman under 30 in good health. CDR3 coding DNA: TGCAGTGCCCCGGGGGACAAGTTCTACGAGCAGTACTTC. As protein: CSAPGDKFYEQYF.